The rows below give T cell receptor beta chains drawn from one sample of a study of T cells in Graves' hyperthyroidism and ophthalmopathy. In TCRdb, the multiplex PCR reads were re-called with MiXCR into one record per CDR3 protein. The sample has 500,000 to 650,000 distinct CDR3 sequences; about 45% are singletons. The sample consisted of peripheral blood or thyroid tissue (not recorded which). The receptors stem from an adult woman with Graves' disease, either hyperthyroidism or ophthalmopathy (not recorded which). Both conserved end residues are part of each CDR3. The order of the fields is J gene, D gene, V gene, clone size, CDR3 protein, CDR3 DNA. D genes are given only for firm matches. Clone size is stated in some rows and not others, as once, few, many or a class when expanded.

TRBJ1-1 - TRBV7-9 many CASSLYTNTEAFF TGTGCCAGCAGCTTATACACTAACACTGAAGCTTTCTTT
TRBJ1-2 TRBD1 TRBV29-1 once CSGQDRGSYGYTF TGCAGCGGCCAGGACAGGGGATCCTATGGCTACACCTTC
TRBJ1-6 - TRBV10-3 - CAISESPGEGGSPLHF TGTGCCATCAGTGAGTCGCCCGGAGAGGGAGGTTCACCCCTCCACTTT
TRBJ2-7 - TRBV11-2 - CASSLGRERRKYEQYF TGTGCCAGCAGCTTAGGTCGCGAGAGACGAAAATACGAGCAGTACTTC
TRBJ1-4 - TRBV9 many CASSGQDNEKLFF TGTGCCAGCAGCGGACAGGACAATGAAAAACTGTTTTTT
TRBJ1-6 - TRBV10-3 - CAISEGAPSPLHF TGTGCCATCAGTGAGGGGGCTCCTTCACCCCTCCACTTT
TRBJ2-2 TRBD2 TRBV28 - CASSYPASGTHTGELFF TGTGCCAGCAGCTACCCCGCTAGCGGGACTCACACCGGGGAGCTGTTTTTT
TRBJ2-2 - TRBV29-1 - CSVDEGNTGELFF TGCAGCGTTGATGAAGGGAACACCGGGGAGCTGTTTTTT
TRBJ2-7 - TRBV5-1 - CASSLEHSPYEQYF TGCGCCAGCAGCTTGGAGCATAGTCCCTACGAGCAGTACTTC
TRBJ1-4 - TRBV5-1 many CASSLDSWNEKLFF TGCGCCAGCAGCTTGGACAGTTGGAATGAAAAACTGTTTTTT
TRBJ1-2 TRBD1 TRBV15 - CASSVRTGVGNTF TGTGCCAGCAGCGTCCGGACAGGGGTAGGAAACACCTTC
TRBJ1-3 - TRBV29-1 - CSVDEGARLHGYTIYF TGCAGCGTTGATGAAGGGGCGAGACTCCATGGCTACACCATATATTTT
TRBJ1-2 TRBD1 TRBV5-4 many CASSSQGAHGYTF TGTGCCAGCAGTTCTCAGGGGGCGCATGGCTACACCTTC
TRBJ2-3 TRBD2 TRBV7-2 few CASSGGLAGGPTDTQYF TGTGCCAGCAGCGGAGGACTAGCGGGAGGGCCAACAGATACGCAGTATTTT
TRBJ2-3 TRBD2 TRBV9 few CASSLTGGQITDTQYF TGTGCCAGCAGCCTCACGGGAGGGCAAATCACAGATACGCAGTATTTT
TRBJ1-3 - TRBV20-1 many CSASRESTGNTIYF TGCAGTGCTTCTAGGGAGTCTACTGGAAACACCATATATTTT
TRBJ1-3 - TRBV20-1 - CSAGVQPGNTIYF TGCAGTGCTGGAGTGCAGCCTGGAAACACCATATATTTT
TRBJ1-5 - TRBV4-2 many CASSQGIEANQPQHF TGTGCCAGCAGCCAAGGAATCGAAGCTAATCAGCCCCAGCATTTT
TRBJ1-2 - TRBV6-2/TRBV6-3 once CASSYQGVRGYTF TGTGCCAGCAGTTACCAAGGGGTACGGGGCTACACCTTC
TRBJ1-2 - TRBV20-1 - CSARGFGHGYTF TGCAGTGCTAGGGGATTCGGCCATGGCTACACCTTC
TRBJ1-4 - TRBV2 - CASQLPLEEKLFF TGTGCCAGCCAGTTACCCCTGGAGGAAAAACTGTTTTTT
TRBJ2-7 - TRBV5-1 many CASSRDSEYEQYF TGCGCCAGCTCACGGGACTCCGAGTACGAGCAGTACTTC